The next 17 T cell receptor beta chains were all read from a single sample in a study of blood T cell repertoires in COVID-19. The table came from immunoSEQ multiplex PCR; TCRdb's copy has only in-frame clones and leaves some out. The profile shows more than 250,000 clones, approximately 86% of them singletons. Sample: peripheral blood. The receptors were sampled from a human donor in a cohort sampled during active COVID-19.

The V and J genes are TRBV3-1 (or the pseudogene TRBV3-2) and TRBJ2-7; TRBD2 matches at 7 bases. Per the germline V gene, CDR1 is LGHDT and CDR2 is YNNKEL (reference sequence). The CDR3 contains 16 residues. The ends lost 3 bases at V and 1 base at J; junction bases unmatched: 9. CDR3 coding DNA: TGTGCCAGCAGCCACGATAGACTAGCCCTATCCTACGAGCAGTACTTC. This translates into CASSHDRLALSYEQYF.

The chain links TRBV18 to TRBJ1-4; a weak D match, TRBD1 (5 bases). The germline V gene has CDR1 KGHSH and CDR2 LQKENI. The CDR3 totals 14 residues. V lost 3 bases, J lost 5 bases, and 10 bases lay in between. CDR3 DNA sequence: TGTGCCAGCTCACCGGGGACTGAAAATGAAAAACTGTTTTTT. Protein sequence: CASSPGTENEKLFF.

This clone has only one observation. The V and J genes are TRBV6-5 and TRBJ2-7; 7 nucleotides match TRBD2. The CDR3 length is 14 residues. The J segment lost 2 bases and the V segment lost 7 bases, leaving 8 bases of the junction unmatched. Germline V gene sequence: CDR1 MNHEY, CDR2 SVGAGI. CDR3 amino acids: CASTPGTTTYEQYF. The CDR3 bases are TGTGCCAGCACTCCCGGGACTACGACCTACGAGCAGTACTTC.

The genes are TRBV19 and TRBJ1-1; 8 bases match TRBD1. CDR3 length equals 15 residues. CDR1 is LNHDA and CDR2 is SQIVND in the germline V gene (reference sequence). V was pared by 5 bases and J by 3 bases, with 8 bases of the junction left unmatched. CDR3 nucleotide sequence: TGTGCCAGTAGTCCCCGGACAGGGACCTACACTGAAGCTTTCTTT. It encodes CASSPRTGTYTEAFF.

This chain joins TRBV6-6 and TRBJ2-5, with D perhaps matching TRBD2 (6 bases). The V and J ends lost 5 bases and 9 bases respectively, with 25 bases between them. The germline V gene has CDR1 MNHNY and CDR2 SVGAGI (reference sequence). The CDR3 sequence is 16 residues long. The CDR3 loop reads CASSIRDSRLIGAQYF. DNA for the CDR3: TGTGCCAGCAGTATCCGGGACTCGCGGCTCATAGGGGCCCAGTACTTC.

V usage is TRBV6-5 and J usage is TRBJ2-7, with a possible D match to TRBD1 (6 bases). V was trimmed by 10 bases and J by 6 bases, leaving 25 bases between them. This CDR3 spans 15 amino acids. CDR1 and CDR2 from the germline V gene are MNHEY and SVGAGI. The CDR3 coding sequence is TGTGCCACCTCGTTACGGACAGTCGACGTGGGCGAGCAGTACTTC. Protein product: CATSLRTVDVGEQYF.

This chain uses TRBV9 with TRBJ1-1; 7 nucleotides align to TRBD1. The trim removed 0 bases at V and 11 bases at J, leaving 4 bases unmatched. Looked up from germline, CDR1 is SGDLS and CDR2 is YYNGEE. The CDR3 is 12 amino acids. As DNA, the CDR3 is TGTGCCAGCAGCGTAGTCAGGGGGACGGCTTTCTTT. As protein: CASSVVRGTAFF.

The chain recombines TRBV11-3 with TRBJ2-7; D remains ambiguous. The V end lost 3 bases, the J end lost 0 bases, and 6 bases lay between the germline ends. CDR3 length: 13 amino acids. The V gene's germline CDR1 is SGHNT and CDR2 YENEEA. CDR3 in amino acids: CASSFMSSYEQYF. Written as DNA, the CDR3 is TGTGCCAGCAGCTTCATGAGCTCCTACGAGCAGTACTTC.

CDR3 in DNA: TGTGCCAGCAGCTTAGTGAGTAGCGGGGACCTCTACGAGCAGTACTTC. Translated: CASSLVSSGDLYEQYF. The gene calls are TRBV7-2 and TRBJ2-7; 8 positions match TRBD2. After removal of 1 base from V and 3 bases from J, the junction contained 8 bases not matched to a gene. This CDR3 contains 16 residues. The germline V gene has CDR1 SGHTA and CDR2 FQGNSA. The complete variable domain, with remaining parts taken from reference TRBV7-2 and TRBJ2-7, reads GAGVSQSPSNKVTEKGKDVELRCDPISGHTALYWYRQSLGQGLEFLIYFQGNSAPDKSGLPSDRFSAERTGGSVSTLTIQRTQQEDSAVYLCASSLVSSGDLYEQYFGPGTRLTVT.

V usage is TRBV9 and J usage is TRBJ2-1, with TRBD2 matching 13 bases. Germline-derived CDR1 and CDR2 are SGDLS and YYNGEE. The CDR3 spans 17 residues. Unmatched junction bases numbered 11, after V lost 5 bases and J lost 6 bases. CDR3 DNA sequence: TGTGCCAGCAGTCCCCGCGGGGGACTAGCGGGGCGCAATGAGCAGTTCTTC. This translates into CASSPRGGLAGRNEQFF.

This chain joins TRBV7-6 and TRBJ1-4; 7 bases match TRBD1. Germline CDR1 is SGHVS and CDR2 is FNYEAQ. V was pared by 4 bases and J by 4 bases, with 9 bases of the junction left unmatched. This CDR3 has 16 amino acids. CDR3 nucleotides: TGTGCCAGCAGCTCGCAACCGGGACAGAGTAATGAAAAACTGTTTTTT. It yields the protein CASSSQPGQSNEKLFF.

The chain is built from TRBV12-3 or TRBV12-4 and TRBJ1-2; TRBD1 might be the D (5 bases). The CDR3 is 13 residues long. V dropped 10 bases and J dropped 4 bases, with 16 bases sitting between them. CDR3 region: CANEGRLGYGYTF. The CDR3 nucleotides read TGTGCCAACGAGGGGAGGTTAGGCTATGGCTACACCTTC.

J is TRBJ2-1 and V is TRBV4-1; the match to TRBD2 covers 9 bases. The J segment lost 7 bases and the V segment lost 4 bases, leaving 11 bases of the junction unmatched. The CDR3 covers 16 residues. Germline V gene data show CDR1 as MGHRA and CDR2 as YSYEKL. The CDR3 DNA reads TGCGCCAGCAGCCGACCTACGAGCGGGAGGTTTAATGAGCAGTTCTTC. Its protein product is CASSRPTSGRFNEQFF.

This clone was seen a single time. V is TRBV5-4 and J is TRBJ2-7; TRBD2 matches 7 bases. CDR1 and CDR2 (germline): SGHNT, YYREEE (reference sequence). The CDR3 is 15 residues long. Trimming cost V 4 bases and J 3 bases; bases outside gene matches: 10. The CDR3, as DNA: TGTGCCAGCAGCCCGGGGCGGGAGACCTTCTACGAGCAGTACTTC. Translation: CASSPGRETFYEQYF.

This chain links TRBV5-6 with TRBJ2-7, with 8 positions matching TRBD2. This CDR3 is built from 17 residues. Trimming removed 3 bases from V and 6 bases from J; junction bases left unmatched: 17. The germline gives CDR1 SGHDT, CDR2 YYEEEE. For the CDR3, the DNA is TGTGCCAGCAGCTCCCCCGGGACTAGAAAAGGCAGCTCCGAGCAGTACTTC. Residues: CASSSPGTRKGSSEQYF.

V and J are TRBV4-1 and TRBJ2-3, with 8 nucleotides matching TRBD2. With V trimmed by 0 bases and J by 6 bases, 14 bases remained unmatched. Looked up from germline, CDR1 is MGHRA and CDR2 is YSYEKL. This CDR3 has 18 residues. CDR3 loop: CASSQDRGAGGAWDTQYF. For the CDR3, the DNA is TGCGCCAGCAGCCAAGATAGGGGCGCCGGGGGGGCATGGGATACGCAGTATTTT.

The chain couples TRBV7-9 to TRBJ1-2; no firm D call. CDR1 and CDR2 from the germline V gene are SEHNR and FQNEAQ (reference sequence). The CDR3 covers 14 residues. V was cut by 5 bases and J by 8 bases, with 18 bases left in between. Written as DNA, the CDR3 is TGTGCCAGCAGCCACCCCTCCCTCCCTCGGGGCTACACCTTC. Amino acids: CASSHPSLPRGYTF.